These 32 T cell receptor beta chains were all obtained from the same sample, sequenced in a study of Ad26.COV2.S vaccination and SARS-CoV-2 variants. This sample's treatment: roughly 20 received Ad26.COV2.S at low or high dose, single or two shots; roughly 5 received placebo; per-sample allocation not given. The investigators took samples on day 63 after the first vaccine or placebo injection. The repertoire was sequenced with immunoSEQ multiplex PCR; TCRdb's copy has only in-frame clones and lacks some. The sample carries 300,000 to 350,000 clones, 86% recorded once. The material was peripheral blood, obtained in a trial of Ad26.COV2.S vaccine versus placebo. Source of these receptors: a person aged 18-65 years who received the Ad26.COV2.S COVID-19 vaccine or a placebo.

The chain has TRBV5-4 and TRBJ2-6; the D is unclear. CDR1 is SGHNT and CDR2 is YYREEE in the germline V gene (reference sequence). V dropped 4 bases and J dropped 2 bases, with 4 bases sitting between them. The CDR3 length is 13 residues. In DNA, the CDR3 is TGTGCCAGCAGCCTAGCTGGGGCCAACGTCCTGACTTTC. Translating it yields CASSLAGANVLTF.

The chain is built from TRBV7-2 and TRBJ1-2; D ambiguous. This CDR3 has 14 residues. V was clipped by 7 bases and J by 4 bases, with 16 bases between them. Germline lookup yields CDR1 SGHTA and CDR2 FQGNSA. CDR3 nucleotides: TGTGCCAGCACACAGACACGCGATGTCTATGGCTACACCTTC. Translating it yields CASTQTRDVYGYTF.

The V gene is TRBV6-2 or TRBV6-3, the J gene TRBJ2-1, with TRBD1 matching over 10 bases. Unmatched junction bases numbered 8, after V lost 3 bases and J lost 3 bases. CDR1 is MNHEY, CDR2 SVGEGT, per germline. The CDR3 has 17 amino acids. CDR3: CASSYLGGTGVYNEQFF. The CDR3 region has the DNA TGTGCCAGCAGTTATCTTGGCGGGACAGGGGTCTACAATGAGCAGTTCTTC.

CDR3 region: CAWSGGAETQYF. CDR3 DNA: TGTGCCTGGAGTGGCGGGGCTGAGACCCAGTACTTC. The genes are TRBV30 and TRBJ2-5; maybe TRBD2 (6 bases). The CDR3 sequence is 12 residues long. Per germline, CDR1 GTSNPN and CDR2 SVGIG (reference sequence). V was cut by 1 base and J by 5 bases, with 8 bases left in between.

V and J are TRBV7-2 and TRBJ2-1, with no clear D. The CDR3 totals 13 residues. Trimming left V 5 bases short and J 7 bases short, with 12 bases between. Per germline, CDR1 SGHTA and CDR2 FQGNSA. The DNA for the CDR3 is TGTGCCAGCAGCCCAGTTCTGGGGAATGAGCAGTTCTTC. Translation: CASSPVLGNEQFF.

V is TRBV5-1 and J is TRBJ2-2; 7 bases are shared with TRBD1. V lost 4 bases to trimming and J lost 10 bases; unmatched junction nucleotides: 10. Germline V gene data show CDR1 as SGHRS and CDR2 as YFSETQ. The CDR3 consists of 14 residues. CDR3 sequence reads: CASSPHRGMEELFF. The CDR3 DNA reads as TGCGCCAGCAGCCCCCACAGGGGTATGGAGGAGCTGTTTTTT. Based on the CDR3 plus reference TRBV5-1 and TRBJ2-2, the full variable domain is KAGVTQTPRYLIKTRGQQVTLSCSPISGHRSVSWYQQTPGQGLQFLFEYFSETQRNKGNFPGRFSGRQFSNSRSEMNVSTLELGDSALYLCASSPHRGMEELFFGEGSRLTVL.

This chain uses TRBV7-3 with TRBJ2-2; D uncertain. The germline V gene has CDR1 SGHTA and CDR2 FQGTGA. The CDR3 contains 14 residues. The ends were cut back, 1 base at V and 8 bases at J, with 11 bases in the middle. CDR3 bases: TGTGCCAGCAGCTTAATTGTAAGCTCGGGGGAGCTGTTTTTT. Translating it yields CASSLIVSSGELFF.

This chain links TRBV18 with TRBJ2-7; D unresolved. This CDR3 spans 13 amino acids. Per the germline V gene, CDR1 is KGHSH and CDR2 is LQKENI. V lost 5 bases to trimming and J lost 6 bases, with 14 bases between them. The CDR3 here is CASSVSGLGEQYF. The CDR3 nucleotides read TGTGCCAGCTCAGTCTCAGGTCTGGGCGAGCAGTACTTC.

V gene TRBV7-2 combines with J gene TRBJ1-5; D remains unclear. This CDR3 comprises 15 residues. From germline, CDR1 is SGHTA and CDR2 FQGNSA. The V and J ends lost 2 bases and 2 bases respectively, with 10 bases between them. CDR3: CASSLLSGGNQPQHF. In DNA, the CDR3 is TGTGCCAGCAGCTTATTATCAGGCGGCAATCAGCCCCAGCATTTT. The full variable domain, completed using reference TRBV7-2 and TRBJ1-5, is GAGVSQSPSNKVTEKGKDVELRCDPISGHTALYWYRQSLGQGLEFLIYFQGNSAPDKSGLPSDRFSAERTGGSVSTLTIQRTQQEDSAVYLCASSLLSGGNQPQHFGDGTRLSIL.

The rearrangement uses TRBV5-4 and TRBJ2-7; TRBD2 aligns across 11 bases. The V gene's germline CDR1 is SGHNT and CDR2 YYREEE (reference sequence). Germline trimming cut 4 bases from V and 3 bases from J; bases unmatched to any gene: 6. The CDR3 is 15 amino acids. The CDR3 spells CASSRQLAGDYEQYF. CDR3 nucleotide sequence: TGTGCCAGCAGCCGTCAACTAGCGGGAGACTACGAGCAGTACTTC. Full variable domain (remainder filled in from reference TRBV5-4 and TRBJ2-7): ETGVTQSPTHLIKTRGQQVTLRCSSQSGHNTVSWYQQALGQGPQFIFQYYREEENGRGNFPPRFSGLQFPNYSSELNVNALELDDSALYLCASSRQLAGDYEQYFGPGTRLTVT.

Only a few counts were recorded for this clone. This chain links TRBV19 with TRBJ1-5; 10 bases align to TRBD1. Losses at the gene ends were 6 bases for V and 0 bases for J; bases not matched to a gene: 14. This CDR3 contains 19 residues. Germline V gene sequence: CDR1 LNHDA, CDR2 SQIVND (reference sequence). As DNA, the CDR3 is TGTGCCAGTAGCCCCCCAACGGGGGACAGGGGATTTAGCAATCAGCCCCAGCATTTT. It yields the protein CASSPPTGDRGFSNQPQHF.

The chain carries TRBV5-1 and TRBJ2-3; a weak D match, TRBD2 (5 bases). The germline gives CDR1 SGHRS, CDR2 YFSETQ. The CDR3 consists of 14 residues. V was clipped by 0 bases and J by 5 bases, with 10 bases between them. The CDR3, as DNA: TGCGCCAGCAGCTTGGGGAGGACCCTAGATACGCAGTATTTT. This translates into CASSLGRTLDTQYF.

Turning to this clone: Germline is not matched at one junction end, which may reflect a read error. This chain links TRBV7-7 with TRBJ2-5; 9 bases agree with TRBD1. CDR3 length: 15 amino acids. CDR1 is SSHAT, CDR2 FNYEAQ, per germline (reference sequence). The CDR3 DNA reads TGTGCTAGCAGCCACGGGACAGGGTGGGAAGAGACCCAGTACTTC. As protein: CASSHGTGWEETQYF.

This chain's CDR3 is CASSFTGDEQYF. The CDR3 DNA is TGTGCCAGCAGCTTTACAGGGGACGAGCAGTACTTC. The V call is TRBV7-9, the J call TRBJ2-7; 7 nucleotides match TRBD1. Germline CDR1 and CDR2: SEHNR and FQNEAQ (reference sequence). The trim removed 3 bases at V and 5 bases at J, leaving 1 base unmatched. CDR3 size: 12 residues.

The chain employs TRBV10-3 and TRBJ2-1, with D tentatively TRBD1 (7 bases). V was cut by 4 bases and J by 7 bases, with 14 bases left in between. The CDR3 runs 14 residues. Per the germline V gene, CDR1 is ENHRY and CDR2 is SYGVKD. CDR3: CAISGGGAGNEQFF. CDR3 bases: TGTGCCATCAGTGGAGGGGGCGCGGGAAATGAGCAGTTCTTC.

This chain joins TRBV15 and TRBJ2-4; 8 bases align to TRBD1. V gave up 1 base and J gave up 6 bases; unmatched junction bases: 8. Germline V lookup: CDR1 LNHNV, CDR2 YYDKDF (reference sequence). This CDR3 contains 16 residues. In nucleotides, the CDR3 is TGTGCCACCAGCAGAGTCCTAAGGCAGGGGGCAAACATTCAGTACTTC. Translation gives CATSRVLRQGANIQYF. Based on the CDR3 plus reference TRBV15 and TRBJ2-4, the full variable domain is DAMVIQNPRYQVTQFGKPVTLSCSQTLNHNVMYWYQQKSSQAPKLLFHYYDKDFNNEADTPDNFQSRRPNTSFCFLDIRSPGLGDTAMYLCATSRVLRQGANIQYFGAGTRLSVL.

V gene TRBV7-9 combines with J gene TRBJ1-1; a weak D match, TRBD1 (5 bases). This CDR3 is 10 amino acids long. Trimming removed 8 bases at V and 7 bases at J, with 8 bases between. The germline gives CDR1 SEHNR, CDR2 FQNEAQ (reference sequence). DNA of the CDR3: TGTGCCAGCGGGGACCTTGAAGCTTTCTTT. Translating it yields CASGDLEAFF.

CDR3 nucleotides: TGTGCCTCAACACAGGGGGCGATCGCTAATGAAAAACTGTTTTTT. Encoded protein: CASTQGAIANEKLFF. The V call is TRBV30, the J call TRBJ1-4; TRBD1 matches 9 bases. V shed 7 bases, J shed 3 bases, and the junction held 9 bases outside the gene matches. The CDR3 is 15 amino acids. Germline-derived CDR1 and CDR2 are GTSNPN and SVGIG (reference sequence).

For the CDR3, the DNA is TGTGCCATCAGTGAATTATATTCTACGGGTCAGCCCCAGCATTTT. Encoded protein: CAISELYSTGQPQHF. The chain recombines TRBV10-3 with TRBJ1-5, with D unresolved. Per germline, CDR1 ENHRY and CDR2 SYGVKD. This CDR3 is 15 amino acids long. Trimming removed 3 bases from V and 6 bases from J, with 15 bases in between.

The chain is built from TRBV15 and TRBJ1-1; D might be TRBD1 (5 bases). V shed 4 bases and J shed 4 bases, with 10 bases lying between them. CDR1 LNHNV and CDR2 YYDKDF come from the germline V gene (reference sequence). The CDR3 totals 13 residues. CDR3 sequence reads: CATSNTGGTEAFF. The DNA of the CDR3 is TGTGCCACCAGCAACACAGGCGGCACTGAAGCTTTCTTT.

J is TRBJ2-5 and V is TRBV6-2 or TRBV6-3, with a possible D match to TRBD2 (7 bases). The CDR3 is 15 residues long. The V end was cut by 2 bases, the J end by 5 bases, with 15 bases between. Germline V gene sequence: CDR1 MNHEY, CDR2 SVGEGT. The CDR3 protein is CASSYVSRGQETQYF. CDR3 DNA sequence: TGTGCCAGCAGTTACGTCTCGCGGGGGCAGGAGACCCAGTACTTC.

The CDR3, as DNA: TGCGCCAGACGGCGGATGAGCACTGAAGCTTTCTTT. It encodes CARRRMSTEAFF. This sequence joins TRBV4-3 and TRBJ1-1; D is unclear. This CDR3 spans 12 amino acids. The germline gives CDR1 LGHNA, CDR2 YSLEER. Trimming took 9 bases from V and 4 from J, leaving 12 bases between them.

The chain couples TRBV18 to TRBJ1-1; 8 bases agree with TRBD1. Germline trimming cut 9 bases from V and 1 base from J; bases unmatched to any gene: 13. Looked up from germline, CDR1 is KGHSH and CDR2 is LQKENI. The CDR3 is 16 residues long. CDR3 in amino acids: CASHDGQGNRNTEAFF. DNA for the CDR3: TGTGCCAGTCATGACGGACAGGGAAATAGGAACACTGAAGCTTTCTTT.

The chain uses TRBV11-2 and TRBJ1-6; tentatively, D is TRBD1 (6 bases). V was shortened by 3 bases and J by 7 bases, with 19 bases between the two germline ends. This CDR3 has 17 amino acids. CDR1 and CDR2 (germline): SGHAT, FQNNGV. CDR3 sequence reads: CASSFAGAGLGNSPLHF. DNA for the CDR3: TGTGCCAGCAGCTTTGCGGGGGCAGGGCTGGGCAATTCACCCCTCCACTTT.

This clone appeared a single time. The DNA of the CDR3 is TGTGCCACCAGCAGGAACAGGGGAGGGACTGAAGCTTTCTTT. It specifies CATSRNRGGTEAFF. V gene TRBV15 combines with J gene TRBJ1-1; 7 bases match TRBD1. The CDR3 covers 14 residues. In germline, CDR1 is LNHNV, CDR2 YYDKDF (reference sequence). Trimming removed 3 bases from V and 5 bases from J; junction bases left unmatched: 6. The complete variable domain, with remaining parts taken from reference TRBV15 and TRBJ1-1, reads DAMVIQNPRYQVTQFGKPVTLSCSQTLNHNVMYWYQQKSSQAPKLLFHYYDKDFNNEADTPDNFQSRRPNTSFCFLDIRSPGLGDTAMYLCATSRNRGGTEAFFGQGTRLTVV.

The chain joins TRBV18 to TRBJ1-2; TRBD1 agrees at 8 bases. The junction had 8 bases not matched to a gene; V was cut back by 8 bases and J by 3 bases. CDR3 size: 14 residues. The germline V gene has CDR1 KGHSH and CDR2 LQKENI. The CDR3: CASLTLTGDYGYTF. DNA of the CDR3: TGTGCCAGCCTCACACTGACAGGGGACTATGGCTACACCTTC.

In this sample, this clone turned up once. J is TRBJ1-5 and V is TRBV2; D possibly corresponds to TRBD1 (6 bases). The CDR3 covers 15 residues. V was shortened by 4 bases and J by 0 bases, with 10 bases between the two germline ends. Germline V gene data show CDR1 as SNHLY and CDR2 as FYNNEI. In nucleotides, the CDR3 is TGTGCCAGCAGTGGACAGGTGAATAGCAATCAGCCCCAGCATTTT. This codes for CASSGQVNSNQPQHF.

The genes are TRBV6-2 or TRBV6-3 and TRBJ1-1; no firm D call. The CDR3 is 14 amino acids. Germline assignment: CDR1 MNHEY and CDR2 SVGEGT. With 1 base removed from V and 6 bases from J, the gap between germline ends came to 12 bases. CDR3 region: CASSYYLGSAEAFF. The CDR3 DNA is TGTGCCAGCAGTTACTATCTCGGCTCGGCTGAAGCTTTCTTT.

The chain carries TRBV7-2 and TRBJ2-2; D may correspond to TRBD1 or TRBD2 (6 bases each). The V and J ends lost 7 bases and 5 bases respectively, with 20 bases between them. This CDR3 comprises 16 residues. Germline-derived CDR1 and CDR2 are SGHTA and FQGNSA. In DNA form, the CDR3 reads TGTGCCAGCAATCTGCCTTCGGGGGCCCTAACCGGGGAGCTGTTTTTT. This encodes CASNLPSGALTGELFF.

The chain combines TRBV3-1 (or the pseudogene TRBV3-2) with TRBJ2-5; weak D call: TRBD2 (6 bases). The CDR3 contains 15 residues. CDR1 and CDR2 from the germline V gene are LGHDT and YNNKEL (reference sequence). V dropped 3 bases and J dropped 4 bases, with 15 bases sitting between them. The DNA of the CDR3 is TGTGCCAGCAGCCACGGGGGTAGGGGAGGAGAGACCCAGTACTTC. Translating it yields CASSHGGRGGETQYF.

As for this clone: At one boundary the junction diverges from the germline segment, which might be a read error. The CDR3, as DNA: TGTGCCACGAGCACCGTCCAGGAACCCCTCCACTTT. Translated, it gives CATSTVQEPLHF. The chain is built from TRBV15 and TRBJ1-6; D remains unclear. The CDR3 loop spans 12 amino acids. Per the germline V gene, CDR1 is LNHNV and CDR2 is YYDKDF (reference sequence).

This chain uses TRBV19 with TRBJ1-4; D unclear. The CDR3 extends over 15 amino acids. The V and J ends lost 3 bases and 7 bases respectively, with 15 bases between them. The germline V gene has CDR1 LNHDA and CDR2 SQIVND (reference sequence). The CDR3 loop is CASSMSSKGGEKLFF. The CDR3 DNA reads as TGTGCCAGTAGTATGTCGTCGAAGGGAGGTGAAAAACTGTTTTTT.